This is a list of T cell receptor beta chains from one sample in a study of OX40 agonist ivuxolimab in advanced cancers. The table came from immunoSEQ multiplex PCR; TCRdb's copy has only in-frame clones and leaves some out. The profile shows 99,000 or so clones, about 96% of them singletons. Sequenced material: CD4+ or CD8+ T cells sorted from blood, taken in a trial of the OX40 agonist ivuxolimab. These receptors came from an adult with an advanced solid tumor such as melanoma, head and neck, liver or kidney cancer. Both conserved end residues are part of each CDR3. The D gene is left open where the match is weak. Expanded clones get a size class; other rows say once, few or many, or leave the size out.

CDR3aa: CASSPGTVQSSYEQYF; CDR3nt: TGTGCCAGCAGCCCGGGGACAGTGCAGAGCTCCTACGAGCAGTACTTC; abundance: once; d_gene: TRBD1; v_gene: TRBV5-8; j_gene: TRBJ2-7
CDR3aa: CASSEGGGLYGYTF; CDR3nt: TGTGCCAGCAGTGAAGGGGGGGGCCTCTATGGCTACACCTTC; abundance: .; d_gene: .; v_gene: TRBV25-1; j_gene: TRBJ1-2
CDR3aa: CASSLARDGWSQPQHF; CDR3nt: TGTGCCAGCAGCTTGGCCCGGGACGGATGGAGTCAGCCCCAGCATTTT; abundance: .; d_gene: .; v_gene: TRBV5-8; j_gene: TRBJ1-5
CDR3aa: CASSDPGLAGNRHEQYF; CDR3nt: TGTGCCAGCAGCGACCCGGGACTAGCGGGTAATCGACACGAGCAGTACTTC; abundance: .; d_gene: TRBD2; v_gene: TRBV25-1; j_gene: TRBJ2-7
CDR3aa: CASSWAGGSVGNEQYF; CDR3nt: TGTGCCAGCAGCTGGGCGGGCGGGAGTGTCGGGAACGAGCAGTACTTC; abundance: .; d_gene: TRBD2; v_gene: TRBV7-9; j_gene: TRBJ2-7
CDR3aa: CASSLVEGQETQYF; CDR3nt: TGTGCCAGCAGTTTAGTTGAGGGCCAAGAGACCCAGTACTTC; abundance: once; d_gene: .; v_gene: TRBV28; j_gene: TRBJ2-5
CDR3aa: CASSLAGANTGELFF; CDR3nt: TGTGCCAGCAGCTTAGCGGGGGCGAACACCGGGGAGCTGTTTTTT; abundance: .; d_gene: .; v_gene: TRBV7-9; j_gene: TRBJ2-2
CDR3aa: CASSPTTAYEQYF; CDR3nt: TGTGCCAGCAGCCCGACGACAGCCTACGAGCAGTACTTC; abundance: .; d_gene: .; v_gene: TRBV5-5; j_gene: TRBJ2-7
CDR3aa: CASSLGLNYEQYF; CDR3nt: TGTGCCAGCAGCTTAGGCCTGAACTACGAGCAGTACTTC; abundance: .; d_gene: .; v_gene: TRBV11-2; j_gene: TRBJ2-7
CDR3aa: CSVTLVSEQYF; CDR3nt: TGCAGTGTAACTCTAGTATCCGAGCAGTACTTC; abundance: .; d_gene: .; v_gene: TRBV20-1; j_gene: TRBJ2-7
CDR3aa: CASSLGQGATQYF; CDR3nt: TGTGCCAGCAGCTTAGGACAGGGGGCGACGCAGTATTTT; abundance: once; d_gene: TRBD1; v_gene: TRBV5-6; j_gene: TRBJ2-3
CDR3aa: CASSLRGSYEQYF; CDR3nt: TGTGCCAGCAGCTTACGGGGGTCCTACGAGCAGTACTTC; abundance: .; d_gene: .; v_gene: TRBV7-8; j_gene: TRBJ2-7
CDR3aa: CASSPIAGAVDTQYF; CDR3nt: TGTGCCAGCAGCCCCATAGCGGGAGCCGTAGATACGCAGTATTTT; abundance: few; d_gene: TRBD2; v_gene: TRBV7-3; j_gene: TRBJ2-3
CDR3aa: CASSQDRNQPQHF; CDR3nt: TGCGCCAGCAGCCAAGATCGGAATCAGCCCCAGCATTTT; abundance: .; d_gene: .; v_gene: TRBV4-3; j_gene: TRBJ1-5
CDR3aa: CASSTGQGNQETQYF; CDR3nt: TGTGCCAGCAGCACCGGACAGGGCAACCAAGAGACCCAGTACTTC; abundance: once; d_gene: TRBD1; v_gene: TRBV13; j_gene: TRBJ2-5
CDR3aa: CASERTGSGGDEQFF; CDR3nt: TGTGCAAGCGAAAGGACAGGAAGTGGAGGGGATGAGCAGTTCTTC; abundance: .; d_gene: .; v_gene: TRBV6-5; j_gene: TRBJ2-1
CDR3aa: CASSPRGTEAFF; CDR3nt: TGTGCCAGCAGCCCTCGGGGCACTGAAGCTTTCTTT; abundance: few; d_gene: .; v_gene: TRBV21-1; j_gene: TRBJ1-1
CDR3aa: CASSVELGTRIEQYF; CDR3nt: TGTGCCAGCAGCGTCGAGCTTGGTACTAGGATCGAGCAGTACTTC; abundance: once; d_gene: .; v_gene: TRBV9; j_gene: TRBJ2-7
CDR3aa: CASSIVGYSGELFF; CDR3nt: TGTGCCAGTAGTATCGTGGGGTATAGCGGGGAGCTGTTTTTT; abundance: .; d_gene: .; v_gene: TRBV19; j_gene: TRBJ2-2
CDR3aa: CASLPGFGTEAFF; CDR3nt: TGTGCCAGTCTTCCAGGGTTTGGCACTGAAGCTTTCTTT; abundance: .; d_gene: .; v_gene: TRBV19; j_gene: TRBJ1-1
CDR3aa: CASSLGTGGREQFF; CDR3nt: TGTGCCAGCAGTTTGGGGACAGGGGGTAGGGAGCAGTTCTTC; abundance: .; d_gene: TRBD1; v_gene: TRBV27; j_gene: TRBJ2-1
CDR3aa: CASSSGRIYFF; CDR3nt: TGTGCCAGCAGTTCTGGACGGATATATTTTTTC; abundance: .; d_gene: .; v_gene: TRBV6-5; j_gene: TRBJ2-7
CDR3aa: CASSLERDNEQFF; CDR3nt: TGTGCCAGCAGTTTAGAAAGAGACAATGAGCAGTTCTTC; abundance: .; d_gene: .; v_gene: TRBV27; j_gene: TRBJ2-1
CDR3aa: CASSGRPGQVVYEQYF; CDR3nt: TGTGCCAGCAGTGGTCGACCGGGACAGGTAGTATACGAGCAGTACTTC; abundance: .; d_gene: TRBD1; v_gene: TRBV25-1; j_gene: TRBJ2-7
CDR3aa: CASSIGSGGNYEQYF; CDR3nt: TGTGCCAGTAGTATCGGTAGCGGCGGGAACTACGAGCAGTACTTC; abundance: once; d_gene: .; v_gene: TRBV19; j_gene: TRBJ2-7
CDR3aa: CASSQVETQYF; CDR3nt: TGTGCCAGCAGCCAAGTTGAGACCCAGTACTTC; abundance: .; d_gene: .; v_gene: TRBV7-9; j_gene: TRBJ2-5
CDR3aa: CASSIGKGRGNEQFF; CDR3nt: TGTGCCAGTAGTATAGGTAAGGGCAGGGGCAATGAGCAGTTCTTC; abundance: .; d_gene: .; v_gene: TRBV19; j_gene: TRBJ2-1
CDR3aa: CASSSRTGAVTGELFF; CDR3nt: TGTGCCAGCAGCTCTCGGACAGGGGCGGTGACCGGGGAGCTGTTTTTT; abundance: .; d_gene: TRBD1; v_gene: TRBV5-4; j_gene: TRBJ2-2
CDR3aa: CASSQDRAGEAFF; CDR3nt: TGCGCCAGCAGCCAGGACAGGGCGGGTGAAGCTTTCTTT; abundance: .; d_gene: TRBD1; v_gene: TRBV4-3; j_gene: TRBJ1-1
CDR3aa: CASSPRGAGREYEQYF; CDR3nt: TGTGCCAGCAGCCCCCGGGGAGCGGGACGGGAATACGAGCAGTACTTC; abundance: .; d_gene: TRBD2; v_gene: TRBV7-6; j_gene: TRBJ2-7
CDR3aa: CASSWGGNEQYF; CDR3nt: TGTGCCAGCAGCTGGGGTGGGAACGAGCAGTACTTC; abundance: .; d_gene: .; v_gene: TRBV7-9; j_gene: TRBJ2-7
CDR3aa: CASRRRGGYPPLEETQYF; CDR3nt: TGTGCCAGCAGGCGGAGAGGGGGGTACCCGCCGCTGGAAGAGACCCAGTACTTC; abundance: .; d_gene: .; v_gene: TRBV14; j_gene: TRBJ2-5
CDR3aa: CASSSVADTQYF; CDR3nt: TGTGCCAGCAGCTCCGTGGCAGATACGCAGTATTTT; abundance: .; d_gene: .; v_gene: TRBV7-6; j_gene: TRBJ2-3
CDR3aa: CASSMVAGGSNEQFF; CDR3nt: TGTGCCAGTAGTATGGTAGCGGGGGGGAGCAATGAGCAGTTCTTC; abundance: .; d_gene: TRBD2; v_gene: TRBV19; j_gene: TRBJ2-1
CDR3aa: CASSLKGSPEAFF; CDR3nt: TGTGCCAGCAGCTTGAAAGGGTCCCCTGAAGCTTTCTTT; abundance: .; d_gene: .; v_gene: TRBV5-4; j_gene: TRBJ1-1
CDR3aa: CASSIYNEQFF; CDR3nt: TGTGCCAGCAGCATCTACAATGAGCAGTTCTTC; abundance: .; d_gene: .; v_gene: TRBV6-6; j_gene: TRBJ2-1
CDR3aa: CASSLADGYQGTDTQYF; CDR3nt: TGTGCCAGCAGCTTAGCCGACGGCTACCAAGGTACAGATACGCAGTATTTT; abundance: .; d_gene: .; v_gene: TRBV11-2; j_gene: TRBJ2-3
CDR3aa: CSVEDTDGYTF; CDR3nt: TGCAGCGTTGAAGATACGGATGGCTACACCTTC; abundance: .; d_gene: .; v_gene: TRBV29-1; j_gene: TRBJ1-2
CDR3aa: CATKEGAYGYTF; CDR3nt: TGTGCCACTAAGGAGGGAGCCTATGGCTACACCTTC; abundance: .; d_gene: .; v_gene: TRBV19; j_gene: TRBJ1-2
CDR3aa: CASSQNRGQETQYF; CDR3nt: TGCGCCAGCAGCCAAAACCGGGGGCAAGAGACCCAGTACTTC; abundance: .; d_gene: .; v_gene: TRBV4-1; j_gene: TRBJ2-5
CDR3aa: CASSMTGGAIGELFF; CDR3nt: TGCGCCAGCAGCATGACAGGGGGCGCGATCGGGGAGCTGTTTTTT; abundance: .; d_gene: TRBD1; v_gene: TRBV5-1; j_gene: TRBJ2-2
CDR3aa: CASSTTTSGRNGELFF; CDR3nt: TGTGCCAGCAGTACCACGACTAGCGGGAGGAACGGGGAGCTGTTTTTT; abundance: once; d_gene: TRBD2; v_gene: TRBV28; j_gene: TRBJ2-2
CDR3aa: CASSLGTSGLNEQFF; CDR3nt: TGTGCCAGCAGTTTGGGGACTAGCGGGTTAAATGAGCAGTTCTTC; abundance: .; d_gene: TRBD2; v_gene: TRBV27; j_gene: TRBJ2-1
CDR3aa: CASTPFPDTEAFF; CDR3nt: TGTGCCAGCACCCCATTCCCCGACACTGAAGCTTTCTTT; abundance: .; d_gene: .; v_gene: TRBV6-5; j_gene: TRBJ1-1
CDR3aa: CATSILGGAGEKLFF; CDR3nt: TGTGCCACCAGCATACTAGGGGGCGCCGGTGAAAAACTGTTTTTT; abundance: .; d_gene: TRBD1; v_gene: TRBV15; j_gene: TRBJ1-4
CDR3aa: CASRLEGGGEQETQYF; CDR3nt: TGTGCCAGCAGACTGGAAGGCGGGGGGGAACAAGAGACCCAGTACTTC; abundance: .; d_gene: TRBD2; v_gene: TRBV5-4; j_gene: TRBJ2-5